This is a list of T cell receptor beta chains from one sample in a study of blood T cell repertoires in COVID-19. The method was immunoSEQ multiplex PCR; TCRdb's version includes in-frame clones alone and lacks a portion of them. The sample gives 85,000 to 130,000 clones, over 70% of which show up once; roughly 0.9% is in the top ten. Sequencing was performed on peripheral blood. The receptors here all came from a human donor with acute or convalescent COVID-19. The donor label of this sample is uncertain. The CDR3 runs from the conserved cysteine through the conserved F or W. Each record gives: J gene, V gene, D gene, clone size, CDR3 DNA, CDR3 protein. A D gene is named only where the DNA matches it firmly. Clone sizes are given selectively: once, few, many, or a class where the clone is expanded.

>TRBJ2-4|TRBV6-5|NA|NA
TGTGCCAGCAGGCCACTTCTAAAAAACATTCAGTACTTC
CASRPLLKNIQYF
>TRBJ2-3|TRBV3-1/TRBV3-2|TRBD2|few
TGTGCCAGCAGCCGGACTAGCGGGGGGGCGGCGACAGATACGCAGTATTTT
CASSRTSGGAATDTQYF
>TRBJ2-3|TRBV29-1|TRBD1|NA
TGCAGCGTTGAAGCTCCGGGACAGGGGGCGCTGGATACGCAGTATTTT
CSVEAPGQGALDTQYF
>TRBJ2-3|TRBV2|TRBD1|once
TGTGCCAGCCACGACAGGGCTTACACAGATACGCAGTATTTT
CASHDRAYTDTQYF
>TRBJ2-7|TRBV5-1|TRBD1|NA
TGCGCCAGCAGCTACGACAGGGCCCCAAGGGACGAGCAGTACTTC
CASSYDRAPRDEQYF
>TRBJ2-1|TRBV5-1|TRBD2|NA
TGCGCCAGCAGCCCCGGACTAGCGGGGGTCCTATCCTACAATGAGCAGTTCTTC
CASSPGLAGVLSYNEQFF
>TRBJ2-7|TRBV10-3|NA|NA
TGTGCCATCAGTGACTCCTGGGGGGGGGACACCGCCTACGAGCAGTACTTC
CAISDSWGGDTAYEQYF
>TRBJ2-3|TRBV19|TRBD2|few
TGTGCCAGTAGTATGGGGGGGGAGATCACAGATACGCAGTATTTT
CASSMGGEITDTQYF
>TRBJ1-5|TRBV2|NA|NA
TGTGCCAGCCGAGAGTCCAGGGGAAGCAATCAGCCCCAGCATTTT
CASRESRGSNQPQHF
>TRBJ1-2|TRBV5-4|TRBD1|NA
TGTGCCAGCAGCTTAAAGGGGGCTTACTATGGCTACACCTTC
CASSLKGAYYGYTF
>TRBJ1-4|TRBV18|NA|NA
TGTGCCAGCTCAGCAGGGCTGGGCTATAATGAAAAACTGTTTTTT
CASSAGLGYNEKLFF
>TRBJ1-2|TRBV24-1|NA|NA
TGTGCCACCAGTGATTTAGGGGGCTATGGCTACACCTTC
CATSDLGGYGYTF
>TRBJ1-3|TRBV4-1|NA|NA
TGCGCCAGCAGCCAAGCTCTAGGGACAGGAAACACCATATATTTT
CASSQALGTGNTIYF
>TRBJ2-2|TRBV19|TRBD1|NA
TGTGCCAGTAGACACAGGGGTGGCACCGGGGAGCTGTTTTTT
CASRHRGGTGELFF
>TRBJ2-3|TRBV4-1|NA|NA
TGCGCCAGCAGCCTTCATGGCACAGATACGCAGTATTTT
CASSLHGTDTQYF
>TRBJ1-2|TRBV10-1|NA|NA
TGCGCCAGCAGTGAGACGGGGATTACCTATGGCTACACCTTC
CASSETGITYGYTF
>TRBJ2-5|TRBV30|TRBD2|few
TGTGCCTGGAGTTGGACTAGCGGGGGCCAAGAGACCCAGTACTTC
CAWSWTSGGQETQYF
>TRBJ1-2|TRBV19|NA|NA
TGTGCCAGTAGTATCCCCGGGGTGGTCGGGAACTATGGCTACACCTTC
CASSIPGVVGNYGYTF
>TRBJ2-3|TRBV11-2|TRBD2|NA
TGTGCCAGCAGCGGGACTAGCGGGGCGCGCCGCACAGATACGCAGTATTTT
CASSGTSGARRTDTQYF
>TRBJ2-1|TRBV7-2|TRBD2|NA
TGTGCCAGCAGCTCACGACTAGCGGGGGGGGGAAGAGAGCAGTTCTTC
CASSSRLAGGGREQFF
>TRBJ1-5|TRBV4-1|TRBD1|many
TGCGCCAGCAGCCAATGGACAGGTTCAAGTCAGCCCCAGCATTTT
CASSQWTGSSQPQHF
>TRBJ2-3|TRBV10-3|TRBD1|NA
TGTGCCATCAGCCGACAGGGGGCCACAGATACGCAGTATTTT
CAISRQGATDTQYF
>TRBJ2-1|TRBV2|TRBD1|once
TGTGCCAGCTCGAAAGGGACAGCCGTTTTCTTC
CASSKGTAVFF
>TRBJ2-5|TRBV18|NA|NA
TGTGCCAGCTCACCAGGGATTCGGGACCAGTACTTC
CASSPGIRDQYF
>TRBJ1-6|TRBV7-8|NA|NA
TGTGCCAGCAGCCCTCGAGGGGGGGAATATAATTCACCCCTCCACTTT
CASSPRGGEYNSPLHF
>TRBJ1-1|TRBV5-5|TRBD1|NA
TGTGCCAGCAGCCCCTACTACAGGGGGAACACTGAAGCTTTCTTT
CASSPYYRGNTEAFF
>TRBJ1-2|TRBV6-1|TRBD1|NA
TGTGCCAGCAGTGAAAGGCCTGACAGGGACCGCTACACCTTC
CASSERPDRDRYTF
>TRBJ2-1|TRBV6-1|TRBD2|NA
TGTGCCAGCAGTGAATCCGGGAGGACTGAGAGCTCCTACAATGAGCAGTTCTTC
CASSESGRTESSYNEQFF
>TRBJ1-5|TRBV29-1|NA|NA
TGCAGCGTTGGGAGTAGCAATCAGCCCCAGCATTTT
CSVGSSNQPQHF
>TRBJ2-1|TRBV5-1|NA|NA
TGCGCCAGCAGCCCCCGGGACTCTTACTTCGGAGAGCAGTTCTTC
CASSPRDSYFGEQFF
>TRBJ2-6|TRBV5-1|NA|NA
TGCGCCAGCAGCTTGTACGCGGGGAACTCTGGGGCCAACGTCCTGACTTTC
CASSLYAGNSGANVLTF
>TRBJ2-7|TRBV27|TRBD1|NA
TGTGCCAGCAGTTTGGTCCCGGGACAGTATTACGAGCAGTACTTC
CASSLVPGQYYEQYF
>TRBJ1-1|TRBV6-1|NA|once
TGTGCCAGCATTCAAGGCAGGGTCACTGAAGCTTTCTTT
CASIQGRVTEAFF
>TRBJ1-4|TRBV7-9|TRBD1|NA
TGTGCCAGCAGCTCTAAGGGACAGGGAGGCGAAAAACTGTTTTTT
CASSSKGQGGEKLFF
>TRBJ2-3|TRBV6-1|TRBD2|NA
TGTGCCAGCAGTGAAGGGGGGGGACTAGCGGGGATTCGGAATACGCAGTATTTT
CASSEGGGLAGIRNTQYF
>TRBJ1-6|TRBV6-5|NA|NA
TGTGCCAGCAGTTCCCGGGAGTCCTCCTATAATTCACCCCTCCACTTT
CASSSRESSYNSPLHF
>TRBJ2-2|TRBV7-3|TRBD1|NA
TGTGCCAGCAGCTCAACAGGGGCTGGGACCGGGGAGCTGTTTTTT
CASSSTGAGTGELFF
>TRBJ1-5|TRBV12-2|NA|once
TGTGCAAGTCTGCGCGGACAGGTTTACAATCAGCCCCAGCATTTT
CASLRGQVYNQPQHF
>TRBJ1-1|TRBV18|TRBD1|NA
TGTGCCAGCTCACTGGGACAGGACACTGAAGCTTTCTTT
CASSLGQDTEAFF
>TRBJ1-4|TRBV10-2|NA|NA
TGCGCCAGCAGCGAGAATACAGGGTTCCAGCATGAAAAACTGTTTTTT
CASSENTGFQHEKLFF
>TRBJ2-1|TRBV7-2|NA|few
TGTGCCAGCAGCGTTTGGGCCGTCTCCGGGACATCCTACAATGAGCAGTTCTTC
CASSVWAVSGTSYNEQFF
>TRBJ1-2|TRBV28|NA|NA
TGTGCCAGCAGTGCCCTCTGGGAGGAGTATGGCTACACCTTC
CASSALWEEYGYTF
>TRBJ2-7|TRBV28|NA|NA
TGTGCCAGCAGACTACCCACCAGGGTGCACGAGCAGTACTTC
CASRLPTRVHEQYF
>TRBJ2-1|TRBV19|TRBD2|NA
TGTGCCAGTAGTTTGCCCACTAGCGGGGGGGCCAGTGAGCAGTTCTTC
CASSLPTSGGASEQFF